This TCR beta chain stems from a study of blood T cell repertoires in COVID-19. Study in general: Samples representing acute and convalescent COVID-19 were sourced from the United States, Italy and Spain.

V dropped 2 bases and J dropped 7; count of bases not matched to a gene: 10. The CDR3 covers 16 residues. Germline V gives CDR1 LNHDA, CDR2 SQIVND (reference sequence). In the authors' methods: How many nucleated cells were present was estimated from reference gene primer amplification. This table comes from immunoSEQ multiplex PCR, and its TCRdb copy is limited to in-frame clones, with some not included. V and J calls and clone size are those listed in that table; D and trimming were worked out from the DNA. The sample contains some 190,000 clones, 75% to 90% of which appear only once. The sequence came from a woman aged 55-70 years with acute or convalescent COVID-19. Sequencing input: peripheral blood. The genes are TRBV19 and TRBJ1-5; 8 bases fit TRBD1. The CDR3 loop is CASSIYQGAQGQPQHF. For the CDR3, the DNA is TGTGCCAGTAGTATATATCAGGGGGCGCAGGGACAGCCCCAGCATTTT.